The T cell receptor beta chain described here comes from a study of technical replicates of blood from a few donors (dated by TCRdb to about 2017). For this clone: There is no known antigen for this receptor. No quality values exist for individual bases; no much larger clone is one base distant.

Inclusive of the bounding cysteine and phenylalanine, the CDR3 is 15 residues long. The DNA shown is the 45-base CDR3, in frame from base 1. Library construction relied on the immunoSEQ multiplex PCR assay. What TCRdb holds here is the immuneACCESS table cut down to in-frame rearrangements. Part of the clones is not present; checked against another copy, under half of the missing clones reflect an unresolved V gene, and the others are unexplained. This sample lists around 61,000 clones; approximately 86% were detected once. The biggest ten clones account for roughly 5.1% of the sample. The chain links TRBV1 with TRBJ1-5; the table assigns TRBD1, which was not confirmed against the DNA. TRBV1 is annotated as a pseudogene. The clonotype originates from a human donor in good health. Some clones in this sample may be carry-over from other donors' samples. Sequencing input: PBMCs. The nucleotide sequence is TGCACCAGCAGCCAAGGACAGGGTAACAATCAGCCCCAGCATTTT. Its coded protein is CTSSQGQGNNQPQHF.